The T cell receptor beta chain described here comes from a study of identical twins. TCRdb re-derived calls from the 5' RACE reads in MiXCR, one entry per CDR3 protein. The sample has some 210,000 distinct CDR3 sequences; roughly 15% are singletons. V lost 7 bases and J lost 3, with 16 bases in between. Looked up from germline, CDR1 is SEHNR and CDR2 is FQNEAQ (reference sequence). The CDR3 runs 14 residues. Overall study results and limits: It was out-of-frame TCR alpha sharing in monozygotic twins that models underestimated.

As to this clonotype: Its antigen is undetermined.

Separately, the same data were catalogued under a study of T cells expressing NK-cell markers. That investigation notes: The authors applied an anti-gamma-delta TCR antibody in several experiments, and it restricted sorting to alpha-beta TCR T cells. The share of CD8+ T cells held by dominant NKG2C+ clonotypes was about 1.0-8% in about six donors.

The rearrangement joins TRBV7-9 to TRBJ2-7; a possible D gene is TRBD2 (5 bases). Material for sequencing was CD8+ T cells sorted from blood. This receptor was taken from a woman younger than 30 in good health. This CDR3 reads CASTQNGVSYEQYF. CDR3 DNA sequence: TGTGCCAGCACCCAAAACGGGGTAAGCTACGAGCAGTACTTC.